The 14 T cell receptor beta chains below all came from one sample that was sequenced in a study of blood T cell repertoires in COVID-19. The data were produced by immunoSEQ multiplex PCR, yet TCRdb's version contains in-frame clones alone and is incomplete. Among about 190,000 clones, roughly 84% were seen once, and the ten largest hold about 3.3%. The sequencing input was PBMCs or T cells enriched from blood (not recorded which). These receptors originate from a woman between 25 and 40 years old who had been exposed to COVID-19.

The chain couples TRBV11-3 to TRBJ2-1; 8 bases are shared with TRBD2. V was clipped by 1 base and J by 4 bases; unmatched bases: 3. There are 15 residues in the CDR3. Germline V gives CDR1 SGHNT, CDR2 YENEEA. CDR3 region: CASSLGRGEYNEQFF. The CDR3 region has the DNA TGTGCCAGCAGCTTAGGGCGGGGGGAATACAATGAGCAGTTCTTC.

In this sample, this clone turned up a few times. The rearrangement uses TRBV5-1 and TRBJ2-5; D might be TRBD2 (7 bases). Germline CDR1 reads SGHRS; CDR2 reads YFSETQ. The V end lost 0 bases, the J end lost 4 bases, and 13 bases lay between the germline ends. The CDR3 runs 15 residues. The CDR3 DNA is TGCGCCAGCAGCTTGGTGCCCGGGGGGCCAGAGACCCAGTACTTC. Protein: CASSLVPGGPETQYF.

The J gene is TRBJ1-2, the V gene TRBV27; D unresolved. V dropped 5 bases and J dropped 5 bases, with 12 bases sitting between them. This CDR3 region has 13 residues. Germline V gene data show CDR1 as MNHEY and CDR2 as SMNVEV (reference sequence). Here the CDR3 DNA reads TGTGCCAGCAGTGGAGGGATACAATATGGCTACACCTTC. As protein: CASSGGIQYGYTF.

The chain uses TRBV10-2 and TRBJ2-1; possibly TRBD1 for D (6 bases). The CDR3 contains 15 residues. Germline V lookup: CDR1 WSHSY, CDR2 SAAADI. Trimming stripped 8 bases from V and 8 bases from J, with 22 bases between. The CDR3 DNA follows: TGCGCCAGCTCACTCCGGGACACCCCCTGGGATGAGCAGTTCTTC. Translating it yields CASSLRDTPWDEQFF.

The V call is TRBV7-6, the J call TRBJ2-1; 14 nucleotides line up with TRBD2. Per the germline V gene, CDR1 is SGHVS and CDR2 is FNYEAQ. The CDR3 length is 16 residues. With 5 bases clipped from V and 4 bases from J, the junction kept 4 bases outside the gene matches. The CDR3: CASSPWTSGGYNEQFF. CDR3 bases: TGTGCCAGCAGCCCCTGGACTAGCGGGGGGTACAATGAGCAGTTCTTC.

The chain combines TRBV19 with TRBJ2-2, with D perhaps TRBD1 (6 bases). The ends were cut back, 2 bases at V and 5 bases at J, with 24 bases in the middle. There are 19 residues in the CDR3. Germline V gene sequence: CDR1 LNHDA, CDR2 SQIVND (reference sequence). The CDR3 region is CASSIFYLGQPSETGELFF. In nucleotides, the CDR3 is TGTGCCAGTAGTATATTTTATCTCGGACAGCCGAGCGAGACCGGGGAGCTGTTTTTT.

This rearrangement joins TRBV5-1 to TRBJ2-1; the match to TRBD2 covers 12 bases. This CDR3 spans 18 amino acids. V was pared by 4 bases and J by 7 bases, with 15 bases of the junction left unmatched. From germline, CDR1 is SGHRS and CDR2 YFSETQ. The CDR3 DNA reads as TGCGCCAGCAGCGTGACTAGCGGGGGAGGGGCAATAGGGAATGAGCAGTTCTTC. Protein: CASSVTSGGGAIGNEQFF.

J is TRBJ1-4 and V is TRBV19, with D tentatively TRBD1 (6 bases). The CDR3 spans 15 residues. Trimming shortened V by 6 bases and J by 0 bases, and 11 bases separated the two germline ends. Germline V gene data show CDR1 as LNHDA and CDR2 as SQIVND (reference sequence). CDR3 amino acids: CASRGTLATNEKLFF. CDR3 nucleotides: TGTGCCAGTAGAGGGACACTTGCAACTAATGAAAAACTGTTTTTT.

This clone appeared once. V and J are TRBV15 and TRBJ1-4; D uncertain. V was shortened by 5 bases and J by 0 bases, with 13 bases between the two germline ends. The CDR3 consists of 16 residues. Per the germline V gene, CDR1 is LNHNV and CDR2 is YYDKDF (reference sequence). The CDR3 sequence is CATSLGEHATNEKLFF. CDR3 nucleotides: TGTGCCACCAGCCTTGGGGAGCACGCAACTAATGAAAAACTGTTTTTT. Looking up the rest from reference TRBV15 and TRBJ1-4 gives the full variable domain: DAMVIQNPRYQVTQFGKPVTLSCSQTLNHNVMYWYQQKSSQAPKLLFHYYDKDFNNEADTPDNFQSRRPNTSFCFLDIRSPGLGDTAMYLCATSLGEHATNEKLFFGSGTQLSVL.

The V gene is TRBV28, the J gene TRBJ1-5; D unclear. Per germline, CDR1 MDHEN and CDR2 SYDVKM. CDR3 size: 15 residues. V lost 5 bases, J lost 0 bases, and 11 bases lay in between. CDR3 DNA: TGTGCCAGCAGTATCACGGGTAATAGCAATCAGCCCCAGCATTTT. Its translation: CASSITGNSNQPQHF. Filled out from reference TRBV28 and TRBJ1-5, the complete variable domain reads DVKVTQSSRYLVKRTGEKVFLECVQDMDHENMFWYRQDPGLGLRLIYFSYDVKMKEKGDIPEGYSVSREKKERFSLILESASTNQTSMYLCASSITGNSNQPQHFGDGTRLSIL.

V and J are TRBV27 and TRBJ1-2; 8 bases are shared with TRBD1. There are 13 residues in the CDR3. Germline V CDR1 and CDR2: MNHEY, SMNVEV (reference sequence). With V trimmed by 7 bases and J by 7 bases, 8 bases remained unmatched. CDR3 DNA sequence: TGTGCCAGCACGGGACAGGACGAGCTTGGCTACACCTTC. Translated: CASTGQDELGYTF.

V is TRBV19 and J is TRBJ2-7, with D perhaps matching TRBD1 (6 bases). The germline CDR1 and CDR2 sequences are LNHDA and SQIVND (reference sequence). The CDR3 extends over 13 amino acids. V was trimmed by 2 bases and J by 3 bases, leaving 8 bases between them. CDR3 region: CASSITGRYEQYF. The CDR3 nucleotides are TGTGCCAGTAGTATAACAGGGCGCTACGAGCAGTACTTC.

This rearrangement joins TRBV9 to TRBJ1-3; 7 bases map to TRBD1. V dropped 1 base and J dropped 2; count of bases not matched to a gene: 15. Germline CDR1 SGDLS, CDR2 YYNGEE. The length of the CDR3 is 19 residues. This chain's CDR3 is CASSVLPYQQGMTGNTIYF. The CDR3 bases are TGTGCCAGCAGCGTACTCCCCTATCAACAGGGGATGACTGGAAACACCATATATTTT. Looking up the rest from reference TRBV9 and TRBJ1-3 gives the full variable domain: DSGVTQTPKHLITATGQRVTLRCSPRSGDLSVYWYQQSLDQGLQFLIQYYNGEERAKGNILERFSAQQFPDLHSELNLSSLELGDSALYFCASSVLPYQQGMTGNTIYFGEGSWLTVV.

The chain links TRBV30 to TRBJ1-6; the match to TRBD1 covers 10 bases. Germline assignment: CDR1 GTSNPN and CDR2 SVGIG (reference sequence). Germline trimming cut 6 bases from V and 7 bases from J; bases unmatched to any gene: 9. The CDR3 has 15 amino acids. CDR3 sequence (DNA): TGTGCCTGTCAGACAGGGGGCATAGGGAATTCACCCCTCCACTTT. Its translation: CACQTGGIGNSPLHF.